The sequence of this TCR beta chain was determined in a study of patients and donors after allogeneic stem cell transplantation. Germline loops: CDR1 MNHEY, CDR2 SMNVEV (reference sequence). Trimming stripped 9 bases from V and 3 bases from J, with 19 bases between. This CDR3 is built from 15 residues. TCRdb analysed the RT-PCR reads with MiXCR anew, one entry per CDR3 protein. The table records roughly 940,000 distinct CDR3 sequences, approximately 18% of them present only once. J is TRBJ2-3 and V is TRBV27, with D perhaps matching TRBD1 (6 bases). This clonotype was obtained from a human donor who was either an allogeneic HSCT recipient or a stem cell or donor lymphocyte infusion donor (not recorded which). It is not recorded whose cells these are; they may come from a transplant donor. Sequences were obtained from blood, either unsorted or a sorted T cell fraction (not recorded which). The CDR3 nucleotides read TGTGCCAGTACAACTCTCAGGGGATCGACAGATACGCAGTATTTT. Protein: CASTTLRGSTDTQYF.